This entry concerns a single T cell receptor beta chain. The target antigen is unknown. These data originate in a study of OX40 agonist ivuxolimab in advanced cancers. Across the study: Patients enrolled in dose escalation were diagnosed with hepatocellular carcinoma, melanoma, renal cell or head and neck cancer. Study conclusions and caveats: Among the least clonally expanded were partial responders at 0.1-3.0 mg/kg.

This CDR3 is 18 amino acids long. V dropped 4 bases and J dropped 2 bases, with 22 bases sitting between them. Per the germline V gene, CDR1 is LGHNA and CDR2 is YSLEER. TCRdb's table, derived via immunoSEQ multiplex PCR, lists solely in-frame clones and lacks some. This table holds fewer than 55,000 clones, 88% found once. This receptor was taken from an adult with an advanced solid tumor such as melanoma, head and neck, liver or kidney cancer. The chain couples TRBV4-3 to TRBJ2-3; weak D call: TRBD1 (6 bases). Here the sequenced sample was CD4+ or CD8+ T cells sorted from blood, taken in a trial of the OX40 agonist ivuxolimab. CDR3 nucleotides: TGCGCCAGCAGCCCTCTACAGGGCCCCGAATCTTACACAGATACGCAGTATTTT. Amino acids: CASSPLQGPESYTDTQYF.